The source of this T cell receptor (beta chain) is a study of patients and donors after allogeneic stem cell transplantation. This clonotype was observed a few times. TCRdb itself ran the RT-PCR reads through MiXCR, one entry per CDR3 protein. The table includes about a million distinct CDR3 sequences, about 20% detected once. V dropped 3 bases and J dropped 0; count of bases not matched to a gene: 3. The germline V gene has CDR1 LNHNV and CDR2 YYDKDF (reference sequence). This CDR3 contains 15 residues. The chain joins TRBV15 to TRBJ2-3; 7 nucleotides line up with TRBD2. Source material: blood, either unsorted or a sorted T cell fraction (not recorded which). The sequence came from a human donor who was either an allogeneic HSCT recipient or a stem cell or donor lymphocyte infusion donor (not recorded which). It is not recorded whose cells these are; they may come from a transplant donor. The CDR3 sequence is CATSRGRASTDTQYF. DNA of the CDR3: TGTGCCACCAGCAGGGGGAGGGCGAGCACAGATACGCAGTATTTT.